The T cell receptor (beta chain) under discussion was sequenced for a study of blood T cell repertoires in COVID-19. In its sample, this clone was seen once. Trimming removed 2 bases from V and 0 bases from J; junction bases left unmatched: 9. The germline gives CDR1 SGDLS, CDR2 YYNGEE. The CDR3 totals 18 residues. Sequenced by immunoSEQ multiplex PCR; TCRdb stores in-frame clones only, minus some. The sample includes some 96,000 clones, roughly 90% of them seen just once. The sequenced material came from peripheral blood. This clonotype originated in an elderly man with acute or convalescent COVID-19. The chain combines TRBV9 with TRBJ2-2, with TRBD2 matching over 8 bases. The CDR3 DNA sequence: TGTGCCAGCAGCGTCCCCGACTACGGGAGGGCGAACACCGGGGAGCTGTTTTTT. This translates into CASSVPDYGRANTGELFF.